These 15 T cell receptor beta chains came from one sample sequenced in a study of CD8+ T cells in alopecia areata. The treatment here: oral pan-JAK inhibitor, 5-10 mg twice daily. RNA extraction was followed by reverse transcription into cDNA, which acted as the sequencing template. Profiling relied on immunoSEQ multiplex PCR, and the TCRdb table lists in-frame clones only, not all of them. This sample has 170,000 or so clones, with less than 70% found just once. Sequencing used CD4+ T cells sorted from blood, obtained at week 4, from a patient treated with tofacitinib. The source is a human donor with alopecia areata.

The genes are TRBV5-6 and TRBJ2-5, with D unclear. This CDR3 is 16 amino acids long. Trimming removed 4 bases from V and 0 bases from J, with 16 bases in between. Germline V gives CDR1 SGHDT, CDR2 YYEEEE. The CDR3 sequence: CASSRLWGRDQETQYF. The CDR3 DNA follows: TGTGCCAGCAGCCGCTTATGGGGAAGGGACCAAGAGACCCAGTACTTC.

The chain joins TRBV12-5 to TRBJ2-3; D possibly matches TRBD1 or TRBD2 (6 bases each). The CDR3 consists of 14 residues. V was shortened by 6 bases and J by 1 base, with 11 bases between the two germline ends. Germline CDR1 reads LGHNT; CDR2 reads FRNRAP. This chain's CDR3 is CASGAGQGTDTQYF. CDR3 DNA: TGTGCTAGTGGGGCGGGACAAGGCACAGATACGCAGTATTTT.

The chain couples TRBV4-1 to TRBJ2-7; D remains ambiguous. This CDR3 has 13 residues. Trimming stripped 4 bases from V and 9 bases from J, with 16 bases between. Germline V gives CDR1 MGHRA, CDR2 YSYEKL. The CDR3 DNA reads as TGCGCCAGCAGCCCACCTTATCGGGCTTCGCAGTACTTC. The encoded protein is CASSPPYRASQYF.

The V gene is TRBV29-1, the J gene TRBJ1-1, with no clear D. The CDR3 contains 12 residues. Germline loops: CDR1 SQVTM, CDR2 ANQGSEA. The ends were cut back, 2 bases at V and 7 bases at J, with 11 bases in the middle. The CDR3 region is CSVELVGGEAFF. The CDR3 DNA reads as TGCAGCGTTGAATTAGTGGGAGGTGAAGCTTTCTTT.

Turning to this clone: Other DNA sequences in this specimen translate into the identical CDR3. The J gene is TRBJ2-5, the V gene TRBV29-1; the D gene could be TRBD1 or TRBD2 (5 bases each). V was pared by 3 bases and J by 5 bases, with 10 bases between. Germline values: CDR1 SQVTM, CDR2 ANQGSEA. The CDR3 extends over 12 amino acids. The CDR3 sequence: CSVEGGGETQYF. CDR3 nucleotide sequence: TGCAGCGTTGAGGGTGGGGGTGAGACCCAGTACTTC.

This clone was detected a few times. V usage is TRBV29-1 and J usage is TRBJ2-1; D is unclear. V lost 4 bases, J lost 2 bases, and 12 bases lay in between. CDR1 SQVTM and CDR2 ANQGSEA come from the germline V gene. This CDR3 is 14 amino acids long. The CDR3 DNA follows: TGCAGCGTTGTTCAGTTAGGGCCCTACAATGAGCAGTTCTTC. Translated, it gives CSVVQLGPYNEQFF.

The chain carries TRBV19 and TRBJ1-5; perhaps TRBD1 as D (5 bases). The CDR3 extends over 16 amino acids. V was pared by 3 bases and J by 3 bases, with 15 bases between. Germline CDR1 is LNHDA and CDR2 is SQIVND (reference sequence). The DNA for the CDR3 is TGTGCCAGTAGTATTTTTCGGGGGAGTTACAATCAGCCCCAGCATTTT. This sequence encodes CASSIFRGSYNQPQHF.

This sequence joins TRBV5-1 and TRBJ1-1; TRBD1 aligns across 7 bases. CDR3 size: 15 residues. J was trimmed by 6 bases and V by 0 bases; bases with no gene match: 8. Germline V CDR1 and CDR2: SGHRS, YFSETQ. The DNA of the CDR3 is TGCGCCAGCAGCTTGGTACAGGGGATAAGCCCTGAAGCTTTCTTT. This codes for CASSLVQGISPEAFF.

This clone was counted between two and nine times. This chain uses TRBV27 with TRBJ2-2; 12 nucleotides align to TRBD1. CDR1 is MNHEY and CDR2 is SMNVEV in the germline V gene (reference sequence). The J segment lost 4 bases and the V segment lost 5 bases, leaving 8 bases of the junction unmatched. This CDR3 has 17 amino acids. The CDR3 protein is CASSPGTGGVGTGELFF. CDR3 coding DNA: TGTGCCAGCAGTCCAGGGACAGGGGGCGTGGGCACCGGGGAGCTGTTTTTT.

The chain joins TRBV10-3 to TRBJ2-5; D is unclear. With 2 bases removed from V and 5 bases from J, the gap between germline ends came to 9 bases. CDR1 ENHRY and CDR2 SYGVKD come from the germline V gene. The CDR3 spans 13 residues. CDR3 region: CAISEVPMETQYF. CDR3 DNA sequence: TGTGCCATCAGTGAGGTGCCTATGGAGACCCAGTACTTC.

This clone was seen once. J is TRBJ2-5 and V is TRBV15, with 7 bases matching TRBD1. The V and J ends lost 4 bases and 1 base, in that order; junction bases with no gene match: 6. CDR3 size: 15 residues. CDR1 LNHNV and CDR2 YYDKDF come from the germline V gene (reference sequence). Here the CDR3 reads CATSTGQVGQETQYF. In nucleotides, the CDR3 is TGTGCCACCAGCACTGGACAGGTGGGCCAAGAGACCCAGTACTTC.

The chain uses TRBV15 and TRBJ1-1; 11 nucleotides agree with TRBD1. Germline assignment: CDR1 LNHNV and CDR2 YYDKDF (reference sequence). Unmatched junction bases numbered 2, after V lost 1 base and J lost 4 bases. The CDR3 runs to 15 residues. As DNA, the CDR3 is TGTGCCACCAGCAGAGCCGGGACAGGGGGCACTGAAGCTTTCTTT. This translates into CATSRAGTGGTEAFF.

This clone was detected a few times. The J gene is TRBJ1-4, the V gene TRBV2; 7 bases agree with TRBD1. Per germline, CDR1 SNHLY and CDR2 FYNNEI. The CDR3 is made up of 14 amino acids. Germline trimming cut 6 bases from V and 7 bases from J; bases unmatched to any gene: 8. DNA for the CDR3: TGTGCCAGCAGGGAGGACAGGATGACTGAAAAACTGTTTTTT. Residues: CASREDRMTEKLFF.

This clone was seen only a few times. This rearrangement joins TRBV10-3 to TRBJ2-1; 8 positions match TRBD2. CDR3 length: 14 residues. Trimming at V came to 3 bases and at J to 9 bases, leaving 7 bases not matched to a gene. Germline V CDR1 and CDR2: ENHRY, SYGVKD. For the CDR3, the DNA is TGTGCCATCAGTGACCGACTAGCGACGAGTGAGCAGTTCTTC. Translation: CAISDRLATSEQFF.

The chain joins TRBV5-1 to TRBJ1-6; 9 positions match TRBD1. With V trimmed by 3 bases and J by 8 bases, 3 bases remained unmatched. Germline assignment: CDR1 SGHRS and CDR2 YFSETQ. The CDR3 loop spans 14 amino acids. The CDR3 coding sequence is TGCGCCAGCAGCTGGACAGGGGATGATTCACCCCTCCACTTT. Protein: CASSWTGDDSPLHF.